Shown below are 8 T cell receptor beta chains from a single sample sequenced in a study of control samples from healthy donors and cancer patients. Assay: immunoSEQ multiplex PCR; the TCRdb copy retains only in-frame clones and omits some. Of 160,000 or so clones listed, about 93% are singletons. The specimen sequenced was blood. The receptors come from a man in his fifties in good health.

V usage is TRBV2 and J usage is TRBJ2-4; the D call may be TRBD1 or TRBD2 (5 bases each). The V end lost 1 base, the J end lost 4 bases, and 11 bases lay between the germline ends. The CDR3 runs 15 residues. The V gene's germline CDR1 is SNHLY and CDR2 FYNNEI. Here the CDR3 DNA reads TGTGCCAGCAGTGAAGAGCCGGGGCTTAAAAACATTCAGTACTTC. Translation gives CASSEEPGLKNIQYF.

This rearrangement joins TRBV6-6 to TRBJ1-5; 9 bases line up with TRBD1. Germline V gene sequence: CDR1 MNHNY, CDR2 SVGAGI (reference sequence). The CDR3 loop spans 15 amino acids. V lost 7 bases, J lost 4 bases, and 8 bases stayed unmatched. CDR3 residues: CASNTGQGGNQPQHF. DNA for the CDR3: TGTGCCAGCAATACGGGACAGGGCGGGAATCAGCCCCAGCATTTT.

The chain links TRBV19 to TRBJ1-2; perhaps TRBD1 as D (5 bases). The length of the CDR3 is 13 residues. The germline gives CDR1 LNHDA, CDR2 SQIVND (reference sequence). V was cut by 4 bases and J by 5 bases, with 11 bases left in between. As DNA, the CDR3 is TGTGCCAGTAGTACCGGGACTGGGTATGGCTACACCTTC. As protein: CASSTGTGYGYTF.

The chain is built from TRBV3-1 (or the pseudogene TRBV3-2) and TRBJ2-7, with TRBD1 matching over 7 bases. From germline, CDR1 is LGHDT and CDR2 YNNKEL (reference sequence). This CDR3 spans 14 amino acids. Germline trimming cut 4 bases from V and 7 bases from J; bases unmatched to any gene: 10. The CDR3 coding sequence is TGTGCCAGCAGCCCCTCCGACAGGGTCCCGGAGCAGTACTTC. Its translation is CASSPSDRVPEQYF.

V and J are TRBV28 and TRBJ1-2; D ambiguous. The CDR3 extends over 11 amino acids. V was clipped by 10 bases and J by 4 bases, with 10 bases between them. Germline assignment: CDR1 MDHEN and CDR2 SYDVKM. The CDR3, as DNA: TGTGCCACCGGATATCCCTATGGCTACACCTTC. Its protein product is CATGYPYGYTF.

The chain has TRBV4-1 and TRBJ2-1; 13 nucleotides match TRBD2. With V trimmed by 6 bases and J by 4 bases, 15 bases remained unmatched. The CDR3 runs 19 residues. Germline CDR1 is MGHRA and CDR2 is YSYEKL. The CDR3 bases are TGCGCCAGCAGAAAGGGACTAGCGGGAATTGAGGGTATGTACAATGAGCAGTTCTTC. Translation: CASRKGLAGIEGMYNEQFF.

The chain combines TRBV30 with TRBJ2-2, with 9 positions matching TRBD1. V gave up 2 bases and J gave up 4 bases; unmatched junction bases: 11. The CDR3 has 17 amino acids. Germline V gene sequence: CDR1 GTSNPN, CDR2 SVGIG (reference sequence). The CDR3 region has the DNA TGTGCCTGGAGTACCCGGTGGACAGGGGTCGGCACCGGGGAGCTGTTTTTT. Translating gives CAWSTRWTGVGTGELFF.

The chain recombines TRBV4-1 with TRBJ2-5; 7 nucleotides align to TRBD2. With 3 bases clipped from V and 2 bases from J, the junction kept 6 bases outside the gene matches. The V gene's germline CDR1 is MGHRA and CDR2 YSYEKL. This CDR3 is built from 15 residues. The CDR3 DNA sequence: TGCGCCAGCAGCCATGACGGGACTAAGCAAGAGACCCAGTACTTC. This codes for CASSHDGTKQETQYF.